This TCR beta chain was sequenced for a study of CD8+ T cells in alopecia areata (dated by TCRdb to the late 2010s). As for the study more broadly: Treated patients were enrolled in an open-label pilot trial of oral tofacitinib at 5 to 10 mg twice daily for moderate-to-severe alopecia areata. Patients received tofacitinib for 6 to 18 months and were then followed off drug for 6 months to check for delayed response and recurrence. For the treated patients, the SALT score, which quantifies what percentage of scalp surface area is affected, served as the measure of disease severity. In both human patients and the C3H/HeJ mouse model, the study applied high-throughput TCRbeta sequencing to look at T cell clonal expansion in alopecia areata. In humans, TCRbeta sequencing was performed on scalp tissue and on sorted CD4+ and CD8+ peripheral blood T cells from healthy controls and from patients with patchy or totalis/universalis alopecia areata. Patients on tofacitinib were biopsied at baseline and after 4 and 24 weeks of treatment, and several of the patients also had a later scalp biopsy. Scalp clonality was compared across normal scalp (n=4), patchy alopecia areata scalp (n=8), and alopecia totalis/universalis scalp (n=8). RNA was extracted with the PAXgene miRNA kit for fixed scalp, the miRNeasy kit for PBMCs, and the RNeasy kit for mouse skin. TCRbeta CDR3 regions were amplified by immunoSEQ multiplex PCR using 35 Vbeta forward and 13 Jbeta reverse primers. What the study reported, not specific to this receptor: Shared TCR sequences between patients were less evident than in mice, which may be partly attributable to HLA diversity in the patient population. Because the treated cohort was small and had only one nonresponder, larger studies are needed to examine links between baseline CD8+ expansion and response. Resident alphabeta T cells in normal human skin are also sequenced, complicating scalp TCR repertoire analysis, unlike mouse skin dominated by gammadelta T cells. During tofacitinib treatment, many expanded lesional clones remained in scalp and blood, and this persistence may partly explain relapse after treatment is stopped. Compared with normal scalp, lesional scalp had higher clonality and more expanded CD8+ clones, particularly in alopecia totalis/universalis, a pattern that suggests antigenic drive. Scalp clonality and the number of expanded CD8+ clones among the top 100 scalp clones were significantly decreased by tofacitinib.

Library preparation employed the immunoSEQ multiplex PCR assay. For TCR sequencing, RNA was extracted from every sample and reverse transcribed into cDNA to serve as template. First-strand cDNA was synthesized using SuperScript III with a 2:1 mix of oligo-dT and random hexamers. A synthetic immune receptor repertoire was used to gauge amplification bias, and whatever bias remained was removed computationally. The authors' pipeline ran thus. After raw reads were preprocessed to remove errors, the CDR3 was defined following IMGT conventions as running from the conserved cysteine to phenylalanine. Clonality was calculated as 1 minus Shannon entropy normalized by log2 of the number of productive unique TCRs. CD4 or CD8 identity of scalp clones was inferred by cross-referencing scalp TCRbeta sequences with sorted blood CD4 and CD8 repertoires. TCRdb took over this immuneACCESS table, retaining in-frame rearrangements with V and J assigned. Such tables are incomplete; in checked studies, under half of the missing clones stem from an unresolved V gene, and the remainder is unexplained. V and J calls plus clone size are reproduced from that table; the DNA served to infer D and trimming. Counted in this sample were 150,000 or so clones; about 59% of them appeared once. Roughly 15% of the sample rests with the top ten.

Germline trimming amounts to 3 bases on V and 2 bases on J, with 5 as the count of junction bases outside the gene matches. CDR1 and CDR2, looked up from the germline V gene, are SNHLY and FYNNEI. The CDR3 has 15 amino acids, counting the end cysteine and phenylalanine. Just the 45-base CDR3 DNA is kept, in frame starting at base 1. The sample's time point label, decoded: around 29 days on oral tofacitinib. Explained via the paper, the treatment or condition label denotes: oral pan-JAK inhibitor, 5-10 mg twice daily. Peripheral blood and lesional scalp punch biopsies were obtained from patients with alopecia areata. PBMCs were isolated by density centrifugation and stained for CD3, CD4 and CD8, and CD4+ and CD8+ T cells were sorted on a FACSAria. Worth noting for this clone: The antigen it binds to is not known. No much larger clone exists at a distance of one base, and base qualities are not known.

The TCR originated in a human donor with alopecia areata. Specimen: CD8+ T cells sorted from blood, collected at week 4, from a patient treated with tofacitinib. This receptor chain uses TRBV2 and TRBJ2-7; the central 9 bases match TRBD2. The CDR3 here reads CASSELAGITYEQYF. The base sequence is TGTGCCAGCAGTGAGCTAGCGGGGATAACCTACGAGCAGTACTTC.